The next 13 T cell receptor beta chains were all read from a single sample in a study of cytomegalovirus exposure and HLA in healthy donors (dated by TCRdb to about 2017). Library preparation was by the immunoSEQ multiplex PCR assay. For the multiplex PCR, a mixture combining 60 forward primers for TCR Vbeta segments and 13 reverse primers for TCR Jbeta segments was used. TCRdb re-hosts the immuneACCESS table, in-frame sequences only. Its copies lack some clones; in the studies checked, an unresolved V gene accounts for under half of them, and the cause for the rest is not known. The sample includes around 160,000 clones, with approximately 71% observed a single time. 4% to 5.5% of the sample is in the top ten clones. The sample consisted of PBMCs. These TCRs come from a woman under 30 in good health and CMV-seropositive.

V is TRBV6-6 and J is TRBJ2-5; 9 bases agree with TRBD2. V trimming: 6 bases; J trimming: 4 bases; junction bases outside the gene matches: 3. Germline V gene sequence: CDR1 MNHNY, CDR2 SVGAGI (reference sequence). This CDR3 is 13 amino acids long. CDR3: CASSGGGAETQYF. The CDR3 bases are TGTGCCAGCAGCGGCGGGGGGGCAGAGACCCAGTACTTC.

This clone was observed a handful of times. The CDR3 DNA sequence: TGTGCCAGCAGTTGGCCATCTAGTCGGCGATTTAATCAGTACTTC. It encodes CASSWPSSRRFNQYF. The chain recombines TRBV6-6 with TRBJ2-5; no definite D call. V dropped 4 bases and J dropped 11 bases, with 23 bases sitting between them. The germline CDR1 and CDR2 sequences are MNHNY and SVGAGI (reference sequence). This CDR3 has 15 residues.

This chain links TRBV30 with TRBJ2-3; tentative D call: TRBD2 (6 bases). This CDR3 comprises 14 residues. V was pared by 3 bases and J by 4 bases, with 14 bases between. CDR1 GTSNPN and CDR2 SVGIG come from the germline V gene (reference sequence). The CDR3 DNA reads TGTGCCTGGAGCCCGGGACTCCATCCAGATACGCAGTATTTT. This encodes CAWSPGLHPDTQYF.

This clone has a single count. The chain uses TRBV18 and TRBJ2-1, with D maybe TRBD2 (5 bases). The CDR3 contains 17 residues. CDR1 is KGHSH, CDR2 LQKENI, per germline. The V and J ends lost 5 bases and 3 bases respectively, with 20 bases between them. The CDR3 DNA follows: TGTGCCAGCTCATACCGGGATGGTAGCCCGAACTACAATGAGCAGTTCTTC. Its translation: CASSYRDGSPNYNEQFF. Looking up the rest from reference TRBV18 and TRBJ2-1 gives the full variable domain: NAGVMQNPRHLVRRRGQEARLRCSPMKGHSHVYWYRQLPEEGLKFMVYLQKENIIDESGMPKERFSAEFPKEGPSILRIQQVVRGDSAAYFCASSYRDGSPNYNEQFFGPGTRLTVL.

The chain couples TRBV27 to TRBJ1-5; D is undetermined. The germline V gene encodes CDR1 MNHEY and CDR2 SMNVEV (reference sequence). Trimming took 0 bases from V and 7 from J, leaving 10 bases between them. The length of the CDR3 is 14 residues. DNA of the CDR3: TGTGCCAGCAGTTTATCGGGCGTTCGACAGCCCCAGCATTTT. Its protein is CASSLSGVRQPQHF.

This clone occurred a few times. At one of its ends the junction is not consistent with the germline gene, which may arise from a read error. The rearrangement joins TRBV7-7 to TRBJ2-7, with D maybe TRBD1 (5 bases). Germline-derived CDR1 and CDR2 are SSHAT and FNYEAQ (reference sequence). There are 14 residues in the CDR3. The CDR3: CASSLLTAEYEQYF. In DNA, the CDR3 is TGTGCTAGCAGCTTACTGACAGCCGAGTACGAGCAGTACTTC.

V usage is TRBV11-3 and J usage is TRBJ2-5, with 13 bases lining up with TRBD2. J lost 3 bases, V lost 5 bases, and 6 bases had no gene match. The CDR3 has 16 amino acids. The germline CDR1 and CDR2 sequences are SGHNT and YENEEA. The CDR3 protein is CASSRRLAGGKETQYF. The CDR3 coding sequence is TGTGCCAGCAGCCGGAGACTAGCGGGAGGCAAAGAGACCCAGTACTTC.

The chain links TRBV4-3 to TRBJ2-6, with 7 nucleotides matching TRBD1. Germline V gene lookup returns CDR1 LGHNA and CDR2 YSLEER. This CDR3 contains 21 residues. The V and J ends lost 3 bases and 1 base, in that order; junction bases with no gene match: 18. As DNA, the CDR3 is TGCGCCAGCAGCCAGCAACCTGGCACACAGGGGCGGAGGTCTGGGGCCAACGTCCTGACTTTC. It specifies CASSQQPGTQGRRSGANVLTF.

V usage is TRBV7-8 and J usage is TRBJ1-5, with D uncertain. Germline values: CDR1 SGHVS, CDR2 FQNEAQ. V lost 4 bases to trimming and J lost 1 base, with 14 bases between them. The CDR3 has 16 amino acids. In DNA form, the CDR3 reads TGTGCCAGCAGCTCACAGAACAGTGGGAGCAATCAGCCCCAGCATTTT. Translating it yields CASSSQNSGSNQPQHF.

J is TRBJ2-7 and V is TRBV4-1; TRBD2 aligns across 11 bases. The CDR3 length is 16 residues. From germline, CDR1 is MGHRA and CDR2 YSYEKL. The junction had 7 bases not matched to a gene; V was cut back by 1 base and J by 5 bases. DNA of the CDR3: TGCGCCAGCAGCCAAGGAACTAGCGGGAGATCGAACGAGCAGTACTTC. It specifies CASSQGTSGRSNEQYF.

This clone was found a few times. J is TRBJ2-1 and V is TRBV30; 10 bases are shared with TRBD2. The J segment lost 14 bases and the V segment lost 4 bases, leaving 11 bases of the junction unmatched. This CDR3 is 13 amino acids long. Germline CDR1 GTSNPN, CDR2 SVGIG (reference sequence). The CDR3 spells CAWTPASGSGKFF. The CDR3 bases are TGTGCCTGGACCCCGGCTAGCGGGAGTGGGAAGTTCTTC.

The chain is built from TRBV15 and TRBJ2-5; no reliable D call. From germline, CDR1 is LNHNV and CDR2 YYDKDF (reference sequence). Trimming cost V 1 base and J 5 bases, with 5 bases left between them. The CDR3 length is 12 residues. CDR3 bases: TGTGCCACCAGCAGAGCCCGGGAGACCCAGTACTTC. It specifies CATSRARETQYF. The complete variable domain, with remaining parts taken from reference TRBV15 and TRBJ2-5, reads DAMVIQNPRYQVTQFGKPVTLSCSQTLNHNVMYWYQQKSSQAPKLLFHYYDKDFNNEADTPDNFQSRRPNTSFCFLDIRSPGLGDTAMYLCATSRARETQYFGPGTRLLVL.

This clone appeared once. The V and J genes are TRBV6-1 and TRBJ2-7, with D uncertain. CDR1 MNHNS and CDR2 SASEGT come from the germline V gene. Trimming took off 8 bases at V and 1 base at J, with 15 bases between the two ends. CDR3 length: 14 residues. The CDR3 DNA follows: TGTGCCAGCCACCGAGCGTGGCCTTCCTACGAGCAGTACTTC. Its translation is CASHRAWPSYEQYF.